The 11 T cell receptor beta chains reported below all come from one sample, sequenced in a study of shared clonotypes between healthy human individuals (TCRdb year 2020). Library generation was performed with the immunoSEQ multiplex PCR assay. TCRdb stores this immuneACCESS table with in-frame sequences only. Part of the clones is absent; in the studies checked, under half of the shortfall reflects unresolved V genes, and no reason is known for the rest. This sample is represented by about 960,000 clones; 60% to 85% of them were singletons. The ten largest account for about 1.5% of the sample. Sequencing input: memory CD4+ T cells sorted from blood. The sample's cell subset or site label, in plain terms: CD45RA-negative fraction. These receptors were obtained from a man younger than 30 in good health.

The chain carries TRBV7-2 and TRBJ1-2; 11 bases agree with TRBD1. CDR1 SGHTA and CDR2 FQGNSA come from the germline V gene. J gave up 7 bases and V 4 bases, and 8 bases lay outside the gene matches. The CDR3 consists of 15 residues. The CDR3, as DNA: TGTGCCAGCAGCTGGAGGGGACAGGGGGACGCTGGCTACACCTTC. This gives the protein CASSWRGQGDAGYTF.

Concerning this clone itself: Within the sample, other DNA sequences also encode this same CDR3. The chain carries TRBV5-4 and TRBJ2-1; tentative D call: TRBD1 (5 bases). Germline CDR1 is SGHNT and CDR2 is YYREEE (reference sequence). The CDR3 spans 13 residues. Deletions cut 0 bases from V and 7 bases from J, with 8 bases between. In nucleotides, the CDR3 is TGTGCCAGCAGCTTGGGTCAGGGAAATGAGCAGTTCTTC. This encodes CASSLGQGNEQFF.

This clone has only one observation. The rearrangement joins TRBV5-1 to TRBJ2-5, with TRBD1 as a possible D gene (6 bases). The CDR3 extends over 14 amino acids. V lost 4 bases and J 6 bases, leaving 16 bases between the germline ends. Germline CDR1 reads SGHRS; CDR2 reads YFSETQ. The CDR3 loop is CASSLRLQGQTQYF. CDR3 DNA: TGCGCCAGCAGCCTTAGACTACAGGGACAGACCCAGTACTTC.

This sequence joins TRBV7-2 and TRBJ2-1; unclear D gene. Germline V lookup: CDR1 SGHTA, CDR2 FQGNSA. This CDR3 has 14 amino acids. The ends were cut back, 5 bases at V and 0 bases at J, with 8 bases in the middle. DNA of the CDR3: TGTGCCAGCAGCCCCCAACCCTCCTACAATGAGCAGTTCTTC. Its protein product is CASSPQPSYNEQFF.

The rearrangement links TRBV11-2 to TRBJ2-1; D is possibly TRBD2 (5 bases). Trimming shortened V by 4 bases and J by 0 bases, and 10 bases separated the two germline ends. Germline V gene data show CDR1 as SGHAT and CDR2 as FQNNGV. The CDR3 loop spans 15 amino acids. The CDR3 loop is CASSSPTISYNEQFF. The CDR3 coding sequence is TGTGCCAGCAGCTCCCCGACTATCTCCTACAATGAGCAGTTCTTC.

The V gene is TRBV29-1, the J gene TRBJ2-4; D unresolved. Trimming left V 2 bases short and J 3 bases short, with 14 bases between. The CDR3 is made up of 15 amino acids. The germline V gene encodes CDR1 SQVTM and CDR2 ANQGSEA. CDR3 in DNA: TGCAGCGTTGAATCCCCAAATTTAGGCAAAAACATTCAGTACTTC. It codes for CSVESPNLGKNIQYF.

This rearrangement joins TRBV5-1 to TRBJ2-3; 14 bases agree with TRBD2. V was pared by 4 bases and J by 0 bases, with 4 bases of the junction left unmatched. Germline V gene lookup returns CDR1 SGHRS and CDR2 YFSETQ. The CDR3 totals 17 residues. The CDR3 loop is CASSPGTSGGSTDTQYF. Written as DNA, the CDR3 is TGCGCCAGCAGCCCGGGGACTAGCGGGGGTAGCACAGATACGCAGTATTTT. Looking up the rest from reference TRBV5-1 and TRBJ2-3 gives the full variable domain: KAGVTQTPRYLIKTRGQQVTLSCSPISGHRSVSWYQQTPGQGLQFLFEYFSETQRNKGNFPGRFSGRQFSNSRSEMNVSTLELGDSALYLCASSPGTSGGSTDTQYFGPGTRLTVL.

CDR3 region: CASSLALSTEAFF. In nucleotides, the CDR3 is TGTGCCAGCAGCTTAGCTCTCTCCACTGAAGCTTTCTTT. The chain employs TRBV7-9 and TRBJ1-1; D gene ambiguous. The germline V gene encodes CDR1 SEHNR and CDR2 FQNEAQ (reference sequence). V lost 0 bases, J lost 4 bases, and 6 bases lay in between. This CDR3 has 13 amino acids. The whole variable domain, remainder taken from reference TRBV7-9 and TRBJ1-1, is DTGVSQNPRHKITKRGQNVTFRCDPISEHNRLYWYRQTLGQGPEFLTYFQNEAQLEKSRLLSDRFSAERPKGSFSTLEIQRTEQGDSAMYLCASSLALSTEAFFGQGTRLTVV.

This chain joins TRBV6-6 and TRBJ1-2; D ambiguous. The V end lost 7 bases, the J end lost 2 bases, and 20 bases lay between the germline ends. There are 16 residues in the CDR3. The V gene's germline CDR1 is MNHNY and CDR2 SVGAGI (reference sequence). CDR3 loop: CASTQLIENPNYGYTF. CDR3 bases: TGTGCCAGCACCCAATTGATCGAAAATCCCAACTATGGCTACACCTTC.

The rearrangement uses TRBV7-6 and TRBJ1-1, with a possible D match to TRBD1 (5 bases). Germline loops: CDR1 SGHVS, CDR2 FNYEAQ. This CDR3 spans 14 amino acids. V lost 3 bases, J lost 2 bases, and 10 bases lay in between. In DNA form, the CDR3 reads TGTGCCAGCAGCTTGGGGGACTTTAACACTGAAGCTTTCTTT. Translation: CASSLGDFNTEAFF.

V usage is TRBV11-2 and J usage is TRBJ2-7; D unclear. V was cut by 5 bases and J by 3 bases, with 17 bases left in between. The CDR3 sequence is 15 residues long. CDR1 is SGHAT, CDR2 FQNNGV, per germline. The CDR3 region is CASSPVRGSFYEQYF. As DNA, the CDR3 is TGTGCCAGCAGCCCCGTGCGAGGCAGTTTCTACGAGCAGTACTTC. Full variable domain (missing parts from reference TRBV11-2 and TRBJ2-7): EAGVAQSPRYKIIEKRQSVAFWCNPISGHATLYWYQQILGQGPKLLIQFQNNGVVDDSQLPKDRFSAERLKGVDSTLKIQPAKLEDSAVYLCASSPVRGSFYEQYFGPGTRLTVT.